This TCR beta chain was obtained from a study of beta chain features in type 1 diabetes. Trimming left V 6 bases short and J 6 bases short, with 13 bases between. From germline, CDR1 is MNHEY and CDR2 SVGAGI. This CDR3 comprises 13 residues. Study-wide points: A potential influence of HLA type upon TCRB rearrangement remained unresolved herein. TCRB CDR3s were moderately but significantly shorter in Type 1 diabetes patients in all four CD4+ subsets. Type 1 diabetes patients had fewer VDJ junction insertions and more deletions.

The whole isolated RNA underwent reverse transcription, so sequencing captured expressed TCRB transcripts. Assay used: immunoSEQ multiplex PCR; TCRdb lists only in-frame clones, some missing. This table holds 600,000 to 700,000 clones, 9.5% to 15% found once. This clone was recorded a few times. Antigen: not known. The sequence was collected from a man aged 25 to 45 with type 1 diabetes. The V gene is TRBV6-5, the J gene TRBJ2-3; D gene ambiguous. The sample comprised naive CD4+ T cells from blood. The CDR3 region has the DNA TGTGCCAGCAGGCGCAGGTTCGTGGATACGCAGTATTTT. It specifies CASRRRFVDTQYF.